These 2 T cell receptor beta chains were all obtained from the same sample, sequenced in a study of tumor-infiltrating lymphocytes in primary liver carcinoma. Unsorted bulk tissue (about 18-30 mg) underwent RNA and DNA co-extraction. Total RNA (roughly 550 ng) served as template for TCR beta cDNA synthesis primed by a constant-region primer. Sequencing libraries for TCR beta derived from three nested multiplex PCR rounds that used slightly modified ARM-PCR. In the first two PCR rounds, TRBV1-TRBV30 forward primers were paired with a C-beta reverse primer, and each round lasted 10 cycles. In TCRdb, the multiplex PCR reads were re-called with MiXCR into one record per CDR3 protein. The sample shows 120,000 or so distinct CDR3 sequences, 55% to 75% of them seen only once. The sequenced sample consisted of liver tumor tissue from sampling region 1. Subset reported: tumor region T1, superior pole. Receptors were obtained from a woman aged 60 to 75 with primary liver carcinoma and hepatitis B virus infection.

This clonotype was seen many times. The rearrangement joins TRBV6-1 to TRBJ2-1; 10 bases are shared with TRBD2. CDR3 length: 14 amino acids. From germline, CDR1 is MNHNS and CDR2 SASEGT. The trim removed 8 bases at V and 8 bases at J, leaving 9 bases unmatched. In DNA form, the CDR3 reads TGTGCCAGCTCGGTAGCGGGAGGAGGGGATGAGCAGTTCTTC. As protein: CASSVAGGGDEQFF.

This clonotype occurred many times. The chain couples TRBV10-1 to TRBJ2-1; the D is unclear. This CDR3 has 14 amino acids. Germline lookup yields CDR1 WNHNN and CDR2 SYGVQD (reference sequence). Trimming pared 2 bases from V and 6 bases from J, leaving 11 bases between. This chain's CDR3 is CASSEGGRTNEQFF. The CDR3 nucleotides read TGCGCCAGCAGTGAGGGTGGCAGGACCAATGAGCAGTTCTTC.